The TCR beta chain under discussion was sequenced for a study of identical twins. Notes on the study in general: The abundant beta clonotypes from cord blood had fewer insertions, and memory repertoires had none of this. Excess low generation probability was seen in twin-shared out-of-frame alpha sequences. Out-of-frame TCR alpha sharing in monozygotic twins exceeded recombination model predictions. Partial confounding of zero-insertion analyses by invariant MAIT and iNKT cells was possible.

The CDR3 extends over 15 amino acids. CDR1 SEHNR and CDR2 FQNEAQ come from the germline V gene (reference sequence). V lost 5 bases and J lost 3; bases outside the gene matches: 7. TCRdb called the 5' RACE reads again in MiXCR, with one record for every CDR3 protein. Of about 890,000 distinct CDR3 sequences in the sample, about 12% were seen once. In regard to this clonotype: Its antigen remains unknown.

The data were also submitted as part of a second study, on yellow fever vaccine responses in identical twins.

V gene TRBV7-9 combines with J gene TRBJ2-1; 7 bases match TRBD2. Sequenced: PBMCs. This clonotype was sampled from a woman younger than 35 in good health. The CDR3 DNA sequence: TGTGCCAGCAGCGCAAGCGGGGTTTACTACAATGAGCAGTTCTTC. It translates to CASSASGVYYNEQFF.